The 11 T cell receptor beta chains listed next were all sequenced from one sample in a study of shared clonotypes between healthy human individuals. Clones were read by immunoSEQ multiplex PCR, and TCRdb kept only the in-frame ones, dropping some. The table lists roughly 1.5 million clones, about 98% of them singletons. The sample consisted of naive CD4+ T cells sorted from blood. This sample's subset: CD45RA+ positively selected. The receptors here all came from a man aged 25 to 40 in good health.

V gene TRBV28 combines with J gene TRBJ1-2, with unresolved D. Trimming removed 5 bases from V and 2 bases from J, with 9 bases in between. This CDR3 is built from 13 residues. CDR1 is MDHEN and CDR2 is SYDVKM in the germline V gene. The CDR3: CASSAGRNYGYTF. The CDR3 coding sequence is TGTGCCAGCAGTGCCGGACGGAACTATGGCTACACCTTC.

The chain has TRBV7-3 and TRBJ2-1; 7 nucleotides match TRBD1. Germline trimming cut 6 bases from V and 4 bases from J; bases unmatched to any gene: 9. The CDR3 loop spans 15 amino acids. Germline V gene lookup returns CDR1 SGHTA and CDR2 FQGTGA. The CDR3 DNA sequence: TGTGCCAGCAGGTTATACCGGGACAGTTACAATGAGCAGTTCTTC. Encoded protein: CASRLYRDSYNEQFF. Combining the CDR3 with reference TRBV7-3 and TRBJ2-1 gives the whole variable domain GAGVSQTPSNKVTEKGKYVELRCDPISGHTALYWYRQSLGQGPEFLIYFQGTGAADDSGLPNDRFFAVRPEGSVSTLKIQRTERGDSAVYLCASRLYRDSYNEQFFGPGTRLTVL.

The rearrangement joins TRBV4-2 to TRBJ2-1; 12 bases fit TRBD2. The CDR3 covers 19 residues. Per the germline V gene, CDR1 is LGHNA and CDR2 is YNFKEQ. The junction had 6 bases not matched to a gene; V was cut back by 0 bases and J by 0 bases. The CDR3 is CASSQDALAGGISYNEQFF. For the CDR3, the DNA is TGTGCCAGCAGCCAAGATGCACTAGCGGGAGGAATCTCCTACAATGAGCAGTTCTTC.

This chain uses TRBV5-1 with TRBJ2-1, with D unclear. V lost 4 bases, J lost 4 bases, and 18 bases lay in between. There are 16 residues in the CDR3. CDR1 and CDR2 from the germline V gene are SGHRS and YFSETQ. CDR3 sequence: CASSPRSELIYNEQFF. CDR3 nucleotide sequence: TGCGCCAGCAGCCCCCGGTCTGAACTTATATACAATGAGCAGTTCTTC.

This chain links TRBV5-1 with TRBJ2-5, with 9 bases that match TRBD1. Germline values: CDR1 SGHRS, CDR2 YFSETQ. The trim removed 0 bases at V and 2 bases at J, leaving 2 bases unmatched. CDR3 length: 15 amino acids. The CDR3 region has the DNA TGCGCCAGCAGCTTGGGGGACAGGGAACAAGAGACCCAGTACTTC. Its protein is CASSLGDREQETQYF. The variable domain in full, completed from reference TRBV5-1 and TRBJ2-5, reads KAGVTQTPRYLIKTRGQQVTLSCSPISGHRSVSWYQQTPGQGLQFLFEYFSETQRNKGNFPGRFSGRQFSNSRSEMNVSTLELGDSALYLCASSLGDREQETQYFGPGTRLLVL.

Concerning this clone itself: The same CDR3 arises from other DNA sequences in this sample as well. V is TRBV6-5 and J is TRBJ2-2; D call uncertain. CDR1 and CDR2 from the germline V gene are MNHEY and SVGAGI. CDR3 length equals 11 residues. V gave up 7 bases and J gave up 3 bases, with 3 bases separating them. CDR3 in DNA: TGTGCCAGCAAGTACACCGGGGAGCTGTTTTTT. Amino acid sequence: CASKYTGELFF.

The chain combines TRBV9 with TRBJ1-5, with D possibly being TRBD1 (5 bases). The CDR3 consists of 15 residues. CDR1 and CDR2 from the germline V gene are SGDLS and YYNGEE. V lost 0 bases, J lost 4 bases, and 11 bases lay in between. CDR3 sequence (DNA): TGTGCCAGCAGCGTAGGCCTTCAGGGAAATCAGCCCCAGCATTTT. It codes for CASSVGLQGNQPQHF.

This chain uses TRBV28 with TRBJ2-7; D possibly uses TRBD1 or TRBD2 (5 bases each). Germline V gene data show CDR1 as MDHEN and CDR2 as SYDVKM. This CDR3 contains 12 residues. V was trimmed by 6 bases and J by 3 bases, leaving 9 bases between them. The CDR3 bases are TGTGCCAGCAGGGGACGGAGCTACGAGCAGTACTTC. It encodes CASRGRSYEQYF.

In DNA, the CDR3 is TGTGCCAGCAGTTTACGGACAGCTAATCCAAGACATTCCTACGAGCAGTACTTC. Translating gives CASSLRTANPRHSYEQYF. The J gene is TRBJ2-7, the V gene TRBV28; possible D gene TRBD1, 6 bases. The V end was cut by 2 bases, the J end by 1 base, with 21 bases between. This CDR3 contains 18 residues. The germline V gene has CDR1 MDHEN and CDR2 SYDVKM.

The rearrangement uses TRBV5-4 and TRBJ2-1, with 13 bases matching TRBD2. This CDR3 has 16 residues. Per germline, CDR1 SGHNT and CDR2 YYREEE (reference sequence). V gave up 5 bases and J gave up 8 bases; unmatched junction bases: 10. DNA for the CDR3: TGTGCCAGCAGTAGACCGGGACTAGCGGGACAAGATGAGCAGTTCTTC. Encoded protein: CASSRPGLAGQDEQFF. The full variable domain, its missing parts supplied by reference TRBV5-4 and TRBJ2-1, is ETGVTQSPTHLIKTRGQQVTLRCSSQSGHNTVSWYQQALGQGPQFIFQYYREEENGRGNFPPRFSGLQFPNYSSELNVNALELDDSALYLCASSRPGLAGQDEQFFGPGTRLTVL.

The V gene is TRBV12-5, the J gene TRBJ1-2, with D possibly being TRBD1 (5 bases). The CDR3 length is 18 residues. V shed 1 base and J shed 7 bases, with 25 bases lying between them. Looked up from germline, CDR1 is LGHNT and CDR2 is FRNRAP. This CDR3 is CASGLGVLTGTTILGYTF. In nucleotides, the CDR3 is TGTGCTAGTGGTTTGGGTGTACTCACCGGGACGACTATCCTTGGCTACACCTTC.